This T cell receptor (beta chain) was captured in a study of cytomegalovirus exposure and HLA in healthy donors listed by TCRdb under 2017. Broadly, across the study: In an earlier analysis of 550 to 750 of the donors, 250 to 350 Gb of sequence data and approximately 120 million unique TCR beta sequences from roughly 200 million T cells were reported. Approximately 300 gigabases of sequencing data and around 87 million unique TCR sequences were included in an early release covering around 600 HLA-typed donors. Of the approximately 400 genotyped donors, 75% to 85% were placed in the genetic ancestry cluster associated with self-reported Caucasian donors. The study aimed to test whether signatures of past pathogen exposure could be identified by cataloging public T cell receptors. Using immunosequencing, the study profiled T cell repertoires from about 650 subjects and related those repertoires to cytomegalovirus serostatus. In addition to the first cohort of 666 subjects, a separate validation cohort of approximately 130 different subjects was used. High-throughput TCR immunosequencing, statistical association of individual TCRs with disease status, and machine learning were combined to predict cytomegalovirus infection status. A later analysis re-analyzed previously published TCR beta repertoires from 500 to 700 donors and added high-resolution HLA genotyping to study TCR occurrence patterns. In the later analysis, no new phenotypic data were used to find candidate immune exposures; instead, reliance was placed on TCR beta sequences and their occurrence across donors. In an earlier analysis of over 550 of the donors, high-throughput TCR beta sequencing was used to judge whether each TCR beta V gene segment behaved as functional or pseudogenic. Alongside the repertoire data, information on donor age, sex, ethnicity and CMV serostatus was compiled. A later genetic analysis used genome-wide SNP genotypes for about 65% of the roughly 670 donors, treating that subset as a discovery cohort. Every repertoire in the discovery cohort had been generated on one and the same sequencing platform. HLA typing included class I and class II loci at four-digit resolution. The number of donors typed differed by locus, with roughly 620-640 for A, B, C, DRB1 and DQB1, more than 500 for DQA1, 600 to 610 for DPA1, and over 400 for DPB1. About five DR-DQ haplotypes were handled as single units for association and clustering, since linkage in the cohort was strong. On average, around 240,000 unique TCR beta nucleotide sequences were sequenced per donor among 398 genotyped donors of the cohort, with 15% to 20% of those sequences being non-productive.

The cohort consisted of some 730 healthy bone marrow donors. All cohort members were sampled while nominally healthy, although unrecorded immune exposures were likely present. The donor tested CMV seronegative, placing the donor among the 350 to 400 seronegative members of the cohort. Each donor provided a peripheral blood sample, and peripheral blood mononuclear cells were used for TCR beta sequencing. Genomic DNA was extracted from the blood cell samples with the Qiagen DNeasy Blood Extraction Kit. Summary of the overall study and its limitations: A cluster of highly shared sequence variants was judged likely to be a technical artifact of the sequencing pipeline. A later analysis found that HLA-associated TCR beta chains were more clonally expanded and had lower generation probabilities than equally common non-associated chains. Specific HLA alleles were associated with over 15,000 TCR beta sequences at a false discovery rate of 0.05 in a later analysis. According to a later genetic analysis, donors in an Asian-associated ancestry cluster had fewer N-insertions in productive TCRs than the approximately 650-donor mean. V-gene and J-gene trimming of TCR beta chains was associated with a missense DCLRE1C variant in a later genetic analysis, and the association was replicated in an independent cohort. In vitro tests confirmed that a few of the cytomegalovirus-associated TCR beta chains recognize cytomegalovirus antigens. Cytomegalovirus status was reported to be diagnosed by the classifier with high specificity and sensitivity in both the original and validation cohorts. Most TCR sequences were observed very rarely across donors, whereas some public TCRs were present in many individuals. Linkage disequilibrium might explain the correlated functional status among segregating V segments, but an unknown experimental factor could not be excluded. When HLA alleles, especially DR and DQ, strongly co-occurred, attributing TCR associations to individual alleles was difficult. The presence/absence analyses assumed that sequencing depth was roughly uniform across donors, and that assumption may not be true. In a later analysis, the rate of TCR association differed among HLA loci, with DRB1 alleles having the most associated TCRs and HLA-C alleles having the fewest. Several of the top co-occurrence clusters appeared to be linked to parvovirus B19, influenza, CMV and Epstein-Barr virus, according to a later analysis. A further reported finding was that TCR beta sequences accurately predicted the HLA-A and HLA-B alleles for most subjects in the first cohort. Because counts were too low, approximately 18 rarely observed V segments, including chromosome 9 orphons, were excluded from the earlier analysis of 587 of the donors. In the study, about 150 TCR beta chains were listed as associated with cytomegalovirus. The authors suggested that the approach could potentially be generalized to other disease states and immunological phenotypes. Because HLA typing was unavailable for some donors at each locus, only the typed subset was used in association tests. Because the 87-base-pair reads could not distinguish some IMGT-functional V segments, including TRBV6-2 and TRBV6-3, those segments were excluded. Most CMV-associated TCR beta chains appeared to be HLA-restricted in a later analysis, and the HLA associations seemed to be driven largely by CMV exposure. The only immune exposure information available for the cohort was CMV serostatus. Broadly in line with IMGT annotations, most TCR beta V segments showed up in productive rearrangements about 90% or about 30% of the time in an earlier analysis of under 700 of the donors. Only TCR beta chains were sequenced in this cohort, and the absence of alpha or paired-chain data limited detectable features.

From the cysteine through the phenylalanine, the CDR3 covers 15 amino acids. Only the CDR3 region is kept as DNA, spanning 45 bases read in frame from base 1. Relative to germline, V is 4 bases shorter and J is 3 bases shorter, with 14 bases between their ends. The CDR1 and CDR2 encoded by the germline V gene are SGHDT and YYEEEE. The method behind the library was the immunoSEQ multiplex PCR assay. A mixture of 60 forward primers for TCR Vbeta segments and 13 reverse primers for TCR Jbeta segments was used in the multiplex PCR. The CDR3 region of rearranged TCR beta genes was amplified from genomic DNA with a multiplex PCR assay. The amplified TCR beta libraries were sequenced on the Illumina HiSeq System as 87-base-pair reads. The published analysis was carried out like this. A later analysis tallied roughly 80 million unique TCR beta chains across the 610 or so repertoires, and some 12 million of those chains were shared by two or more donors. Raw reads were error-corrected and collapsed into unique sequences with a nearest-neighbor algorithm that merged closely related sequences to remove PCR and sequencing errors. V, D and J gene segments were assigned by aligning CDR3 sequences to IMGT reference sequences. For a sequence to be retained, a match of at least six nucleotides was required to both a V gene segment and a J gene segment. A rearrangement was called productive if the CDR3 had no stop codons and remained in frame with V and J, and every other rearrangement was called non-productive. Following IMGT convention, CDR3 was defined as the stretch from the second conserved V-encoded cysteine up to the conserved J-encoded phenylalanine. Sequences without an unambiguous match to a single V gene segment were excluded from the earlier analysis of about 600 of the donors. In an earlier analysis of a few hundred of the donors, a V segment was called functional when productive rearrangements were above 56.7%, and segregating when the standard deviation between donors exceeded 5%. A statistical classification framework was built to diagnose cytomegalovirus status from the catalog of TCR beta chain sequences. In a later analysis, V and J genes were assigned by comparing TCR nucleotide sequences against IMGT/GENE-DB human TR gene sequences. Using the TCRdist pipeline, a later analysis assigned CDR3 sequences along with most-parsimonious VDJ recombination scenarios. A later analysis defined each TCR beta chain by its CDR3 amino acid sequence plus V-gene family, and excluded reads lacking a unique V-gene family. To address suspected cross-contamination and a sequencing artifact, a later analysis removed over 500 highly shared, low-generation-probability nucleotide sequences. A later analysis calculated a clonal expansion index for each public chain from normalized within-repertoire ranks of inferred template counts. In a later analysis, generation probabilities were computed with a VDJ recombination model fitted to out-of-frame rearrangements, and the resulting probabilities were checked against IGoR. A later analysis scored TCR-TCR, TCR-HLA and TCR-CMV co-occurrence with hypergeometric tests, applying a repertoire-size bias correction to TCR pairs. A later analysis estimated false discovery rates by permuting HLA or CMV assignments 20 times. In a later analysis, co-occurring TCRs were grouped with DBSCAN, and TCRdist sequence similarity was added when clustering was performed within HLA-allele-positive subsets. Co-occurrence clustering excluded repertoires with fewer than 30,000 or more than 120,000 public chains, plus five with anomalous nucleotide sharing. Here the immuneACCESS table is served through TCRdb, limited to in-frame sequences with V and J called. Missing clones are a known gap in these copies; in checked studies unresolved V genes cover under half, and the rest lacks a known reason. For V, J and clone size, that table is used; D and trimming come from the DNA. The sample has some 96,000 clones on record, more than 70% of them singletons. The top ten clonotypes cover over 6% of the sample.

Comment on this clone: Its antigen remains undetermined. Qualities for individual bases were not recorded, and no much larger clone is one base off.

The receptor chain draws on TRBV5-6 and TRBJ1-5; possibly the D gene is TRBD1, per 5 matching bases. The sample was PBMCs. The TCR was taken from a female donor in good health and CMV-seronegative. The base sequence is TGTGCCAGCAGCGCGGGACCGAGGGCCAATCAGCCCCAGCATTTT. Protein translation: CASSAGPRANQPQHF.